Below, 8 T cell receptor beta chains from the same sample are listed, as sequenced in a study of T cells in Graves' hyperthyroidism and ophthalmopathy. It was RNA transcripts that yielded the amplified TCR beta CDR3 regions. When the TCR CDR3 underwent first-round RT-PCR, the HTBI primer set was used. From the multiplex PCR reads, TCRdb called clonotypes with MiXCR, one entry per CDR3 protein. This sample has 550,000 to 700,000 distinct CDR3 sequences, with roughly 50% found just once. Sequencing used peripheral blood or thyroid tissue (not recorded which). Every receptor here comes from an adult woman with Graves' disease, either hyperthyroidism or ophthalmopathy (not recorded which).

CDR3 in DNA: TGCAGCGTTGCCGTAGGAGATACGCAGTATTTT. This codes for CSVAVGDTQYF. The chain joins TRBV29-1 to TRBJ2-3; D gene unclear. In germline, CDR1 is SQVTM, CDR2 ANQGSEA. Trimming removed 4 bases at V and 5 bases at J, with 7 bases between. There are 11 residues in the CDR3.

About this clonotype itself: Its ends do not fully match the called genes, so a read error is possible. The chain couples TRBV9 to TRBJ1-6, with 7 positions matching TRBD1. The CDR3 is 15 residues long. Germline CDR1 reads SGDLS; CDR2 reads YYNGEE. The CDR3 spells CARSPRQGFNSPIHF. DNA for the CDR3: TGTGCCCGCAGTCCAAGACAGGGTTTTAATTCACCCATCCACTTT. Based on the CDR3 plus reference TRBV9 and TRBJ1-6, the full variable domain is DSGVTQTPKHLITATGQRVTLRCSPRSGDLSVYWYQQSLDQGLQFLIQYYNGEERAKGNILERFSAQQFPDLHSELNLSSLELGDSALYFCARSPRQGFNSPIHFGNGTRLTVT.

This clonotype was seen only a few times. The rearrangement joins TRBV20-1 to TRBJ2-7, with D possibly matching TRBD1 (6 bases). Germline V gene lookup returns CDR1 DFQATT and CDR2 SNEGSKA (reference sequence). The CDR3 runs 15 residues. V gave up 5 bases and J gave up 4 bases, with 21 bases separating them. CDR3 coding DNA: TGCAGTGCTCAGGAAGGAACAGGGTTTACATACGAGCAGTACTTC. It encodes CSAQEGTGFTYEQYF.

There are many counts of this clonotype. This chain connects TRBV5-1 to TRBJ2-5; TRBD1 matches at 8 bases. The CDR3 runs to 14 residues. The germline V gene has CDR1 SGHRS and CDR2 YFSETQ. Unmatched junction bases numbered 2, after V lost 0 bases and J lost 4 bases. The CDR3 region has the DNA TGCGCCAGCAGCTTGGCCGGGACAGGAGAGACCCAGTACTTC. This gives the protein CASSLAGTGETQYF.

This clonotype showed up many times. The J gene is TRBJ2-5, the V gene TRBV18, with a possible D match to TRBD2 (5 bases). Germline V gene lookup returns CDR1 KGHSH and CDR2 LQKENI. Trimming took 5 bases from V and 4 from J, leaving 8 bases between them. The CDR3 length is 12 residues. The CDR3, as DNA: TGTGCCAGCTCAGAGGGCCGAGAGACCCAGTACTTC. Amino acids: CASSEGRETQYF.

About this clonotype: At one end the junction does not follow the germline gene, possibly because of a read error. The V gene is TRBV7-3, the J gene TRBJ2-2; a possible D gene is TRBD2 (6 bases). Germline CDR1 reads SGHTA; CDR2 reads FQGTGA. The CDR3 runs to 16 residues. The CDR3 DNA is TGTACCAGCAGTTTTCGGGGGAGCGGTCGGGCCGGGGAGCTGTTTTTT. As protein: CTSSFRGSGRAGELFF.

This clonotype was detected many times. The chain links TRBV10-3 to TRBJ2-5; 10 bases agree with TRBD1. Germline V gene lookup returns CDR1 ENHRY and CDR2 SYGVKD. Germline trimming cut 0 bases from V and 3 bases from J; bases unmatched to any gene: 7. The CDR3 sequence is 17 residues long. CDR3 nucleotides: TGTGCCATCAGTGAGTCGTGGACAGGGGGATCGAAAGAGACCCAGTACTTC. Protein sequence: CAISESWTGGSKETQYF.

A word on this clonotype: The conserved phenylalanine or tryptophan normally closing the CDR3 is absent here, so this likely arose from a read error. The DNA is omitted, as the CDR3 cannot be located on it reliably, and the CDR3 follows TCRdb's listing. The chain employs TRBV7-2 and TRBJ2-2; TRBD2, the D gene given by the table, was not confirmed from the DNA. CDR1 is SGHTA, CDR2 FQGNSA, per germline. The CDR3 is 12 residues long, counting both termini. The CDR3 reads CASSLGRLAGVR.